Sequencing of this TCR beta chain was carried out in a study of T cell responses to AZD1222 COVID-19 vaccine. The study, taken as a whole, reports: Repertoires were collected only later (after the peak T cell response had occurred). Increases in Spike-specific TCR breadth and depth were seen after two AZD1222 doses. Distributed over spike, vaccine-associated CD4 TCRs predominated at 160-218 and 743-854. Reportedly, nearly half the spike-specific TCRs target unmutated variant regions.

Worth noting for this clone: Antigen: not known.

Clones were sequenced by immunoSEQ multiplex PCR, and TCRdb holds only the in-frame ones, with some missing. The sample holds 90,000 to 120,000 clones, around 90% seen once. V was pared by 0 bases and J by 4 bases, with 7 bases between. Germline V lookup: CDR1 GTSNPN, CDR2 SVGIG (reference sequence). The CDR3 covers 13 residues. This clonotype was sampled from an adult who received the AZD1222 COVID-19 vaccine. J is TRBJ1-5 and V is TRBV30; TRBD1 might be the D (5 bases). Source: peripheral blood, taken 28 days after the second AZD1222 dose. CDR3 protein: CAWSVRQNQPQHF. The DNA for the CDR3 is TGTGCCTGGAGTGTACGACAGAATCAGCCCCAGCATTTT.